This T cell receptor (beta chain) was retrieved from a study of blood T cells in healthy people across ages. Study-wide results and caveats: Among T cells, TCR beta diversity per million cells dropped roughly linearly as age rose. It was not known whether donors were CMV positive (a possible confounder of expanded clonotype changes). Whereas aged donors had fewer naive CD4+ cells, long-lived donors had more of them and higher diversity.

In regard to this clonotype: Antigen: not known.

V gave up 4 bases and J gave up 2 bases, with 10 bases separating them. CDR3 length: 13 amino acids. Germline V gene lookup returns CDR1 SQVTM and CDR2 ANQGSEA. Next came a second PCR, run for about 6 to 12 cycles, which used a sample-barcoded 5' primer along with a J-beta primer mix. Tags on each cDNA molecule came from a template-switch adaptor with 12 random nucleotides. From the 5' RACE reads, TCRdb called clonotypes with MiXCR, one entry per CDR3 protein. The table lists some 1.1 million distinct CDR3 sequences, around two fifths of them singletons. This sequence originates from a man between 18 and 29 years old in good health. Material for sequencing was blood. The chain recombines TRBV29-1 with TRBJ2-3; D might be TRBD1 (5 bases). CDR3: CSVALGVTDTQYF. CDR3 DNA: TGCAGCGTTGCTCTAGGGGTCACAGATACGCAGTATTTT.